The sequence of this TCR beta chain was determined in a study of CD8+ T cells in alopecia areata. Findings and limits, study-wide: Against the mouse data, patients shared TCRs less clearly, possibly for HLA reasons. Tissue-resident alphabeta T cells belonging to normal skin likewise get sequenced within scalp specimens.

As to this clone: Antigen unknown.

The CDR3 runs to 13 residues. Germline assignment: CDR1 GTSNPN and CDR2 SVGIG (reference sequence). V was clipped by 2 bases and J by 4 bases, with 11 bases between them. cDNA reverse transcribed from extracted RNA served as the sequencing template. Produced via immunoSEQ multiplex PCR; TCRdb's table is partial and in-frame only. In the table there are 100,000 to 150,000 clones, 35% to 45% of which are singletons. The chain employs TRBV30 and TRBJ1-2; D is possibly TRBD1 (5 bases). This clonotype was sampled from a human donor with alopecia areata. The source material was CD4+ T cells sorted from blood. CDR3 residues: CAWSLGHVYGYTF. The CDR3 DNA follows: TGTGCCTGGAGTCTTGGACACGTCTATGGCTACACCTTC.